Following are 31 T cell receptor beta chains from one sample sequenced in a study of radiation and T cells in renal cell carcinoma. Clones were read by immunoSEQ multiplex PCR, and TCRdb kept only the in-frame ones, dropping some. This table has 130,000 or so clones, 75% to 90% appearing once. This sample's time point: baseline pretreatment blood. Treatment in this sample: 15 Gy SBRT to primary tumor, nephrectomy 4 weeks later. The sequences come from blood, collected from a patient whose treatment included radiotherapy and nephrectomy. Receptors were obtained from a woman aged 45-60 years with renal cell carcinoma.

This sequence joins TRBV10-1 and TRBJ2-3; D is unclear. Trimming pared 5 bases from V and 6 bases from J, leaving 9 bases between. The CDR3 runs to 12 residues. In germline, CDR1 is WNHNN, CDR2 SYGVQD (reference sequence). The CDR3 coding sequence is TGCGCCAGCAGTCCCCGGTTGGATACGCAGTATTTT. Protein: CASSPRLDTQYF.

This chain connects TRBV10-3 to TRBJ2-7, with 9 nucleotides matching TRBD1. Losses at the gene ends were 6 bases for V and 3 bases for J; bases not matched to a gene: 6. CDR3 length equals 14 residues. Per the germline V gene, CDR1 is ENHRY and CDR2 is SYGVKD. CDR3 coding DNA: TGTGCCATCAGAGGGACAGGGAGCCTCTACGAGCAGTACTTC. Its protein is CAIRGTGSLYEQYF.

This chain joins TRBV10-3 and TRBJ2-1; TRBD1 might be the D (6 bases). Trimming stripped 5 bases from V and 9 bases from J, with 17 bases between. This CDR3 comprises 14 residues. Germline CDR1 reads ENHRY; CDR2 reads SYGVKD. CDR3 DNA: TGTGCCATCAGTCCGGGACATTCCGATGGTGAGCAGTTCTTC. This translates into CAISPGHSDGEQFF.

The rearrangement links TRBV6-5 to TRBJ1-2, with D unresolved. Germline CDR1 is MNHEY and CDR2 is SVGAGI. Trimming removed 4 bases from V and 5 bases from J, with 11 bases in between. This CDR3 has 13 amino acids. The CDR3 bases are TGTGCCAGCAGTTGGTCTATTAATTATGGCTACACCTTC. Translating gives CASSWSINYGYTF.

The table lists this clone with a few counts. The J gene is TRBJ1-1, the V gene TRBV7-6, with TRBD1 identical over 7 bases. The ends lost 5 bases at V and 4 bases at J; junction bases unmatched: 4. Per the germline V gene, CDR1 is SGHVS and CDR2 is FNYEAQ. The CDR3 has 13 amino acids. This CDR3 is CASSSYRGTEAFF. The CDR3 DNA sequence: TGTGCCAGCAGCAGTTACAGGGGCACTGAAGCTTTCTTT.

The CDR3 DNA sequence: TGTGCCAGCAGTTACGGGGGACGTTTAGACGAGCAGTACTTC. Residues: CASSYGGRLDEQYF. The rearrangement joins TRBV6-5 to TRBJ2-7; D may be TRBD1 or TRBD2 (5 bases each). V was pared by 2 bases and J by 5 bases, with 13 bases between. Germline V CDR1 and CDR2: MNHEY, SVGAGI. This CDR3 is built from 14 residues.

This clone showed up just once. Compared with germline, one end of the junction differs, possibly owing to a read error. The rearrangement links TRBV4-1 to TRBJ1-5; D is ambiguous. The CDR3 loop spans 15 amino acids. Germline V gene sequence: CDR1 MGHRA, CDR2 YSYEKL. The CDR3 DNA is TGCGCCAGCAGCCAAGATCGGGGTAGCGATCAGCCCCAGCATTTT. Translated: CASSQDRGSDQPQHF.

The CDR3 DNA is TGTGCCAGCAGGTTAGGCGGGGGGACATCCTACGAGCAGTACTTC. It specifies CASRLGGGTSYEQYF. The rearrangement joins TRBV5-5 to TRBJ2-7, with 8 bases matching TRBD2. Germline V CDR1 and CDR2: SGHKS, YYEKEE (reference sequence). The CDR3 runs to 15 residues. The V and J ends lost 5 bases and 1 base, in that order; junction bases with no gene match: 8. The full variable domain, completed using reference TRBV5-5 and TRBJ2-7, is DAGVTQSPTHLIKTRGQQVTLRCSPISGHKSVSWYQQVLGQGPQFIFQYYEKEERGRGNFPDRFSARQFPNYSSELNVNALLLGDSALYLCASRLGGGTSYEQYFGPGTRLTVT.

J is TRBJ2-5 and V is TRBV15; D gene ambiguous. There are 14 residues in the CDR3. Germline V gene data show CDR1 as LNHNV and CDR2 as YYDKDF (reference sequence). With 1 base removed from V and 4 bases from J, the gap between germline ends came to 10 bases. The CDR3 here is CATSRAELSETQYF. The CDR3, as DNA: TGTGCCACCAGCAGAGCAGAGTTGTCAGAGACCCAGTACTTC.

V usage is TRBV9 and J usage is TRBJ1-1, with 8 positions matching TRBD1. V lost 4 bases to trimming and J lost 4 bases; unmatched junction nucleotides: 12. This CDR3 region has 16 residues. Germline CDR1 is SGDLS and CDR2 is YYNGEE. In DNA, the CDR3 is TGTGCCAGCAGCACAGGACAGGGCCTTCAGAGCACTGAAGCTTTCTTT. Translating it yields CASSTGQGLQSTEAFF.

The chain recombines TRBV9 with TRBJ1-2; D possibly corresponds to TRBD1 (5 bases). The CDR3 spans 14 residues. Germline values: CDR1 SGDLS, CDR2 YYNGEE. The V end was cut by 0 bases, the J end by 5 bases, with 11 bases between. In nucleotides, the CDR3 is TGTGCCAGCAGCGTAGATTTAGGGGAATATGGCTACACCTTC. It translates to CASSVDLGEYGYTF.

The rearrangement uses TRBV6-6 and TRBJ1-2; D is undetermined. Germline values: CDR1 MNHNY, CDR2 SVGAGI (reference sequence). V gave up 2 bases and J gave up 6 bases, with 4 bases separating them. This CDR3 is built from 11 residues. CDR3 DNA sequence: TGTGCCAGCAGTTACAACGATGGCTACACCTTC. Protein product: CASSYNDGYTF.

The chain employs TRBV28 and TRBJ1-1; D remains unclear. This CDR3 is 13 amino acids long. CDR1 and CDR2 from the germline V gene are MDHEN and SYDVKM. Trimming shortened V by 5 bases and J by 6 bases, and 13 bases separated the two germline ends. CDR3 in DNA: TGTGCCAGCAGTACCCGTGGGCTACCTGAAGCTTTCTTT. It codes for CASSTRGLPEAFF.

The CDR3 spells CASSLGGPRGETQYF. The CDR3 nucleotides are TGTGCCAGCAGCTTGGGTGGGCCGCGGGGAGAGACCCAGTACTTC. The chain employs TRBV5-4 and TRBJ2-5, with D possibly being TRBD2 (6 bases). CDR1 is SGHNT and CDR2 is YYREEE in the germline V gene (reference sequence). The CDR3 totals 15 residues. Trimming pared 0 bases from V and 4 bases from J, leaving 13 bases between.

This clone was observed a handful of times. The J gene is TRBJ2-5, the V gene TRBV10-3, with D hard to call. The J call may be wrong; the DNA end is better matched by TRBJ2-7. The CDR3 is made up of 16 amino acids. CDR1 ENHRY and CDR2 SYGVKD come from the germline V gene. CDR3 coding DNA: TGTGCCATCAGTGATGGGTGGGGAACAAATACCTACGAGCAGTACTTC. Protein product: CAISDGWGTNTYEQYF.

This chain joins TRBV30 and TRBJ1-4, with 10 bases fitting TRBD1. Germline trimming cut 3 bases from V and 8 bases from J; bases unmatched to any gene: 12. Germline CDR1 and CDR2: GTSNPN and SVGIG (reference sequence). The CDR3 has 16 residues. This CDR3 is CAWSYLPGQGKEKLFF. The DNA of the CDR3 is TGTGCCTGGAGCTACCTACCGGGACAGGGGAAAGAAAAACTGTTTTTT. The full variable domain, with the rest looked up from reference TRBV30 and TRBJ1-4, is SQTIHQWPATLVQPVGSPLSLECTVEGTSNPNLYWYRQAAGRGLQLLFYSVGIGQISSEVPQNLSASRPQDRQFILSSKKLLLSDSGFYLCAWSYLPGQGKEKLFFGSGTQLSVL.

This clone was seen only once. The V and J genes are TRBV6-1 and TRBJ1-2; a possible D gene is TRBD1 (6 bases). Trimming removed 4 bases from V and 0 bases from J, with 12 bases in between. Per germline, CDR1 MNHNS and CDR2 SASEGT. The CDR3 extends over 15 amino acids. CDR3 nucleotide sequence: TGTGCCAGCAGTGCTGGGGGGCAAGCTAACTATGGCTACACCTTC. It translates to CASSAGGQANYGYTF.

This clone was counted once. The chain recombines TRBV5-4 with TRBJ1-6; D gene unclear. The CDR3 extends over 12 amino acids. Germline loops: CDR1 SGHNT, CDR2 YYREEE (reference sequence). V lost 5 bases to trimming and J lost 8 bases, with 8 bases between them. DNA of the CDR3: TGTGCCAGCAGTTTAGCGGATTCACCCCTCCACTTT. Translating it yields CASSLADSPLHF.

This clone has more than one count but fewer than ten. This chain links TRBV4-1 with TRBJ1-1, with a tentative D call TRBD1 (6 bases). Germline V lookup: CDR1 MGHRA, CDR2 YSYEKL. The CDR3 has 14 residues. V was trimmed by 4 bases and J by 4 bases, leaving 13 bases between them. The CDR3 loop reads CASSLQGMSTEAFF. For the CDR3, the DNA is TGCGCCAGCAGCCTACAGGGTATGAGCACTGAAGCTTTCTTT.

The V and J genes are TRBV7-6 and TRBJ2-7; TRBD2 aligns across 10 bases. CDR1 and CDR2 from the germline V gene are SGHVS and FNYEAQ. This CDR3 is 14 amino acids long. V lost 5 bases to trimming and J lost 5 bases; unmatched junction nucleotides: 6. The CDR3 is CASSPSSGSNEQYF. The CDR3, as DNA: TGTGCCAGCAGCCCATCTAGCGGGAGTAACGAGCAGTACTTC.

This sequence joins TRBV27 and TRBJ2-7; 8 bases match TRBD2. This CDR3 comprises 15 residues. J lost 0 bases, V lost 4 bases, and 5 bases had no gene match. Germline-derived CDR1 and CDR2 are MNHEY and SMNVEV (reference sequence). CDR3 protein: CASSSIAGSSYEQYF. The CDR3 nucleotides are TGTGCCAGCAGTTCTATAGCGGGGTCCTCCTACGAGCAGTACTTC.

The chain links TRBV7-9 to TRBJ1-5, with D tentatively TRBD1 (6 bases). Germline V gene sequence: CDR1 SEHNR, CDR2 FQNEAQ (reference sequence). There are 15 residues in the CDR3. Deletions cut 1 base from V and 3 bases from J, with 10 bases between. CDR3 loop: CASSLVGGPNQPQHF. CDR3 bases: TGTGCCAGCAGCTTAGTGGGGGGGCCCAATCAGCCCCAGCATTTT.

In this sample, this clone turned up a few times. The V and J genes are TRBV9 and TRBJ2-1; unclear D gene. V was pared by 4 bases and J by 5 bases, with 10 bases between. CDR1 and CDR2 from the germline V gene are SGDLS and YYNGEE. The CDR3 has 13 residues. CDR3 protein: CASSPNPDNEQFF. The CDR3 bases are TGTGCCAGCAGCCCCAACCCGGACAATGAGCAGTTCTTC.

The table lists this clone with a few counts. V usage is TRBV10-2 and J usage is TRBJ1-1; D may be TRBD1 (5 bases). Germline assignment: CDR1 WSHSY and CDR2 SAAADI. This CDR3 spans 13 amino acids. The ends were cut back, 4 bases at V and 5 bases at J, with 11 bases in the middle. CDR3 sequence: CASSGPGRTEAFF. The CDR3 bases are TGCGCCAGCAGTGGTCCAGGGCGAACTGAAGCTTTCTTT.

The J gene is TRBJ2-5, the V gene TRBV13; D gene unclear. The CDR3 totals 12 residues. The germline V gene encodes CDR1 PRHDT and CDR2 FYEKMQ (reference sequence). Trimming took 5 bases from V and 2 from J, leaving 6 bases between them. The CDR3 region has the DNA TGTGCCAGCAGCCAGAGACAAGAGACCCAGTACTTC. The encoded protein is CASSQRQETQYF.

The V and J genes are TRBV4-3 and TRBJ2-7, with D possibly TRBD2 on 6 matching bases. The CDR3 is 15 amino acids. CDR1 LGHNA and CDR2 YSLEER come from the germline V gene. Deletions cut 0 bases from V and 6 bases from J, with 15 bases between. The CDR3 DNA reads TGCGCCAGCAGCCAAGACTGGGACTGGGGGGTCGAGCAGTACTTC. It translates to CASSQDWDWGVEQYF.

As DNA, the CDR3 is TGTGCCATCAGTGACCAGGTCTACGAGCAGTACTTC. This gives the protein CAISDQVYEQYF. The genes are TRBV10-3 and TRBJ2-7; D unclear. Germline CDR1 is ENHRY and CDR2 is SYGVKD. There are 12 residues in the CDR3. The V gene lost 3 bases and the J gene lost 3 bases, with 6 bases spanning the gap.

The genes are TRBV9 and TRBJ2-1, with D hard to call. Germline V lookup: CDR1 SGDLS, CDR2 YYNGEE. This CDR3 region has 15 residues. V lost 0 bases to trimming and J lost 9 bases, with 16 bases between them. CDR3 region: CASSVESYPQSEQFF. CDR3 nucleotide sequence: TGTGCCAGCAGCGTAGAGTCATACCCGCAGAGTGAGCAGTTCTTC.

J is TRBJ2-6 and V is TRBV19, with 8 bases fitting TRBD1. The CDR3 is made up of 16 amino acids. Unmatched junction bases numbered 9, after V lost 7 bases and J lost 4 bases. Germline CDR1 LNHDA, CDR2 SQIVND (reference sequence). For the CDR3, the DNA is TGTGCCAGTATCGGCAGGGGGCGAGCAGGGGCCAACGTCCTGACTTTC. This translates into CASIGRGRAGANVLTF. Supplemented by reference TRBV19 and TRBJ2-6, the full variable domain reads DGGITQSPKYLFRKEGQNVTLSCEQNLNHDAMYWYRQDPGQGLRLIYYSQIVNDFQKGDIAEGYSVSREKKESFPLTVTSAQKNPTAFYLCASIGRGRAGANVLTFGAGSRLTVL.

This clone was detected once. The chain links TRBV6-6 to TRBJ2-7, with TRBD1 matching 9 bases. The CDR3 contains 15 residues. CDR1 is MNHNY, CDR2 SVGAGI, per germline (reference sequence). Trimming removed 6 bases from V and 6 bases from J; junction bases left unmatched: 12. The CDR3 spells CASRISGTGISEQYF. CDR3 DNA sequence: TGTGCCAGCAGAATATCCGGGACAGGGATTAGCGAGCAGTACTTC.

The V gene is TRBV28, the J gene TRBJ2-7; weak D call: TRBD2 (5 bases). V was shortened by 6 bases and J by 4 bases, with 13 bases between the two germline ends. The CDR3 loop spans 13 amino acids. Germline CDR1 reads MDHEN; CDR2 reads SYDVKM. CDR3 in DNA: TGTGCCAGCAGCCGATCTAGCCGATACGAGCAGTACTTC. Its protein product is CASSRSSRYEQYF.